Listed below are T cell receptor beta chains from one sample, sequenced in a study of blood T cell repertoires in COVID-19. The protocol was immunoSEQ multiplex PCR, while the TCRdb copy is restricted to in-frame clones and leaves out a portion. The sample yields around 51,000 clones, approximately 90% seen once. Sample: peripheral blood. Receptors originate from a man between 65 and 85 years old with acute or convalescent COVID-19. CDR3s include the opening cysteine and the closing phenylalanine or tryptophan. Each record gives: clone size, V gene, J gene, D gene, CDR3 DNA, CDR3 protein. A D gene is named only where the DNA matches it firmly. Rows give clone size only sometimes, using once, few, many, or a class for an expanded clone.

clone_size: .
v_call: TRBV3-1/TRBV3-2
j_call: TRBJ2-5
d_call: .
cdr3_nt: TGTGCCAGCAGCCAATCTAACAGAGCCAGCAGGACCCAGTACTTC
cdr3_aa: CASSQSNRASRTQYF

clone_size: .
v_call: TRBV5-6
j_call: TRBJ2-7
d_call: TRBD1
cdr3_nt: TGTGCCAGCAGCTTGGGGGGGACAGGGAGCTCCTACGAGCAGTACTTC
cdr3_aa: CASSLGGTGSSYEQYF

clone_size: .
v_call: TRBV5-4
j_call: TRBJ1-2
d_call: .
cdr3_nt: TGTGCCAGCAGCGTAGGACAGAGTAACTATGGCTACACCTTC
cdr3_aa: CASSVGQSNYGYTF

clone_size: .
v_call: TRBV19
j_call: TRBJ1-1
d_call: TRBD1
cdr3_nt: TGTGCCAGTAGCCTACAGGGGTTAGCTTTCTTT
cdr3_aa: CASSLQGLAFF

clone_size: .
v_call: TRBV14
j_call: TRBJ1-4
d_call: .
cdr3_nt: TGTGCCAGCAGCCAACTGACAGCAACTAATGAAAAACTGTTTTTT
cdr3_aa: CASSQLTATNEKLFF

clone_size: .
v_call: TRBV7-2
j_call: TRBJ2-5
d_call: TRBD2
cdr3_nt: TGTGCCAGCAGCTCCGGAGGACTAGCGGAACGGGAGACCCAGTACTTC
cdr3_aa: CASSSGGLAERETQYF

clone_size: .
v_call: TRBV11-3
j_call: TRBJ2-1
d_call: .
cdr3_nt: TGTGCCAGCAGCTTAGAAGGAGGGGACTACAATGAGCAGTTCTTC
cdr3_aa: CASSLEGGDYNEQFF

clone_size: .
v_call: TRBV20-1
j_call: TRBJ2-7
d_call: TRBD1
cdr3_nt: TGCAGTGCCGGGGACAGAAACGAGCAGTACTTC
cdr3_aa: CSAGDRNEQYF

clone_size: .
v_call: TRBV9
j_call: TRBJ1-3
d_call: .
cdr3_nt: TGTGCCAGCAGCGCCACACAGGGTAGTGGAAACACCATATATTTT
cdr3_aa: CASSATQGSGNTIYF

clone_size: .
v_call: TRBV24-1
j_call: TRBJ2-3
d_call: TRBD1
cdr3_nt: TGTGCCACCAGTGCCTCGGGACAGGGGGCGGCAGATACGCAGTATTTT
cdr3_aa: CATSASGQGAADTQYF

clone_size: .
v_call: TRBV5-6
j_call: TRBJ1-2
d_call: TRBD1
cdr3_nt: TGTGCCAGCAGCTGGGCAAAAGGGACAGGGGTTAACTATGGCTACACCTTC
cdr3_aa: CASSWAKGTGVNYGYTF

clone_size: .
v_call: TRBV7-2
j_call: TRBJ1-6
d_call: .
cdr3_nt: TGTGCCAGCAGCTTAGGGGGGGGACACTATAATTCACCCCTCCACTTT
cdr3_aa: CASSLGGGHYNSPLHF

clone_size: .
v_call: TRBV28
j_call: TRBJ1-2
d_call: .
cdr3_nt: TGTGCCAGCATTGACGGAGTTTATGGCTACACCTTC
cdr3_aa: CASIDGVYGYTF

clone_size: .
v_call: TRBV7-2
j_call: TRBJ2-1
d_call: TRBD1
cdr3_nt: TGTGCCAGCAGCTTAGAGGGGACAGGGGGCTATGAGCAGTTCTTC
cdr3_aa: CASSLEGTGGYEQFF

clone_size: .
v_call: TRBV5-6
j_call: TRBJ1-2
d_call: .
cdr3_nt: TGTGCCAGCAATTTTAGGGGGTCCCTGTACGGCTACACCTTC
cdr3_aa: CASNFRGSLYGYTF

clone_size: .
v_call: TRBV6-5
j_call: TRBJ1-5
d_call: .
cdr3_nt: TGTGCCAGCAGTATTACAGGGCCTAATCAGCCCCAGCATTTT
cdr3_aa: CASSITGPNQPQHF

clone_size: .
v_call: TRBV4-3
j_call: TRBJ1-1
d_call: .
cdr3_nt: TGCGCCAGCAGCCAAGACCCCGAAACCGGGGTGGACACTGAAGCTTTCTTT
cdr3_aa: CASSQDPETGVDTEAFF

clone_size: .
v_call: TRBV7-2
j_call: TRBJ2-1
d_call: TRBD2
cdr3_nt: TGTGCCAGCAGCTGGCAGACTAGCGGGGACAATGAGCAGTTCTTC
cdr3_aa: CASSWQTSGDNEQFF

clone_size: .
v_call: TRBV7-2
j_call: TRBJ2-7
d_call: TRBD2
cdr3_nt: TGTGCCAGCAGCTTGGGGAGAGCGGGGGGAAGCGAGCAGTACTTC
cdr3_aa: CASSLGRAGGSEQYF

clone_size: .
v_call: TRBV15
j_call: TRBJ2-7
d_call: .
cdr3_nt: TGTGCCACCAGCAGAGAATCCGTTACGAGATACGAGCAGTACTTC
cdr3_aa: CATSRESVTRYEQYF

clone_size: .
v_call: TRBV5-8
j_call: TRBJ2-3
d_call: .
cdr3_nt: TGTGCCAGCAGCCGCGGAGAGAGGTCGTCCGATACGCAGTATTTT
cdr3_aa: CASSRGERSSDTQYF

clone_size: .
v_call: TRBV19
j_call: TRBJ1-5
d_call: TRBD1
cdr3_nt: TGTGCCAGTAGTACTTACAGGGGGAATCAGCCCCAGCATTTT
cdr3_aa: CASSTYRGNQPQHF

clone_size: .
v_call: TRBV5-1
j_call: TRBJ1-1
d_call: TRBD1
cdr3_nt: TGCGCCAGCAGCTTCTCTAGGGCCCACCGGACAGGGGAGATGGCTTTCTTT
cdr3_aa: CASSFSRAHRTGEMAFF

clone_size: .
v_call: TRBV7-4
j_call: TRBJ1-5
d_call: .
cdr3_nt: TGTGCCAGCAGCCGCCGGGGGTTCTTTAGCAATCAGCCCCAGCATTTT
cdr3_aa: CASSRRGFFSNQPQHF

clone_size: .
v_call: TRBV29-1
j_call: TRBJ1-2
d_call: TRBD1
cdr3_nt: TGCAGCGTTGGACAGGGGAACTATGGCTACACCTTC
cdr3_aa: CSVGQGNYGYTF

clone_size: .
v_call: TRBV7-2
j_call: TRBJ1-1
d_call: .
cdr3_nt: TGTGCCAGCAGCTTAGCAGTAGTATTGAACACTGAAGCTTTCTTT
cdr3_aa: CASSLAVVLNTEAFF

clone_size: .
v_call: TRBV5-6
j_call: TRBJ2-2
d_call: TRBD1
cdr3_nt: TGTGCCAGCAGCCAATCCGGGACAGGGCGTCCCGGGGAGCTGTTTTTT
cdr3_aa: CASSQSGTGRPGELFF

clone_size: .
v_call: TRBV9
j_call: TRBJ1-3
d_call: .
cdr3_nt: TGTGCCAGCAGCCCCTGGGGGGGGGTATCTGGAAACACCATATATTTT
cdr3_aa: CASSPWGGVSGNTIYF

clone_size: .
v_call: TRBV5-5
j_call: TRBJ2-7
d_call: .
cdr3_nt: TGTGCCAGCAGCTTCTACAGGGACGGCGAGCAGTACTTC
cdr3_aa: CASSFYRDGEQYF

clone_size: once
v_call: TRBV10-2
j_call: TRBJ2-1
d_call: TRBD2
cdr3_nt: TGCGCCAGCAGTGAGCCCGGTGCGGGGGGCAATGAGCAGTTCTTC
cdr3_aa: CASSEPGAGGNEQFF

clone_size: once
v_call: TRBV29-1
j_call: TRBJ2-7
d_call: TRBD2
cdr3_nt: TGCAGCGTGACTAGCGGCTCCTACGAGCAGTACTTC
cdr3_aa: CSVTSGSYEQYF

clone_size: .
v_call: TRBV4-3
j_call: TRBJ2-5
d_call: .
cdr3_nt: TGCGCCAGCAGCCAAGAAAACCTAGACGGGACCCAGTACTTC
cdr3_aa: CASSQENLDGTQYF

clone_size: .
v_call: TRBV2
j_call: TRBJ1-1
d_call: .
cdr3_nt: TGTGCCAGCAGCCCCCAAAACACTGAAGCTTTCTTT
cdr3_aa: CASSPQNTEAFF

clone_size: .
v_call: TRBV18
j_call: TRBJ1-1
d_call: TRBD1
cdr3_nt: TGTGCCAGCACCAGGGGGGCGAACACTGAAGCTTTCTTT
cdr3_aa: CASTRGANTEAFF

clone_size: .
v_call: TRBV2
j_call: TRBJ1-5
d_call: .
cdr3_nt: TGTGCCAGCCAAGGAGGGGCGAGTCTCTATTATAGCAATCAGCCCCAGCATTTT
cdr3_aa: CASQGGASLYYSNQPQHF

clone_size: .
v_call: TRBV7-9
j_call: TRBJ2-3
d_call: TRBD2
cdr3_nt: TGTGCCAGCAGCCCACGAACGGGAGGGAGCACAGATACGCAGTATTTT
cdr3_aa: CASSPRTGGSTDTQYF

clone_size: .
v_call: TRBV15
j_call: TRBJ1-5
d_call: .
cdr3_nt: TGTGCCACCAGCAGATTCGGCACCCCGGGGGATCAGCCCCAGCATTTT
cdr3_aa: CATSRFGTPGDQPQHF

clone_size: .
v_call: TRBV5-1
j_call: TRBJ2-2
d_call: .
cdr3_nt: TGCGCCAGCAGCTTTTCCGGGACCGGGGAGCTGTTTTTT
cdr3_aa: CASSFSGTGELFF

clone_size: .
v_call: TRBV18
j_call: TRBJ2-3
d_call: TRBD1
cdr3_nt: TGTGCCAGCTCCCCAGGACAGGTTGGGTCAGATACGCAGTATTTT
cdr3_aa: CASSPGQVGSDTQYF

clone_size: .
v_call: TRBV9
j_call: TRBJ2-2
d_call: .
cdr3_nt: TGTGCCAGCAGCGTATCTTCAGCGGGCACCGGGGAGCTGTTTTTT
cdr3_aa: CASSVSSAGTGELFF

clone_size: once
v_call: TRBV7-9
j_call: TRBJ2-7
d_call: TRBD2
cdr3_nt: TGTGCCAGCAGCGCCACTAGCGGGGGGCTTTTCTACGAGCAGTACTTC
cdr3_aa: CASSATSGGLFYEQYF

clone_size: .
v_call: TRBV15
j_call: TRBJ2-7
d_call: TRBD2
cdr3_nt: TGTGCCACCAGCAGGACTAGCGGGGGTCTAGACGAGCAGTACTTC
cdr3_aa: CATSRTSGGLDEQYF

clone_size: few
v_call: TRBV12-3/TRBV12-4
j_call: TRBJ1-1
d_call: TRBD1
cdr3_nt: TGTGCCAGCAGACAGGGGGGGCTGACTGAAGCTTTCTTT
cdr3_aa: CASRQGGLTEAFF

clone_size: once
v_call: TRBV24-1
j_call: TRBJ2-6
d_call: .
cdr3_nt: TGTGCCACCAGTGATGATACAGGGACTGGGGCCAACGTCCTGACTTTC
cdr3_aa: CATSDDTGTGANVLTF

clone_size: .
v_call: TRBV4-3
j_call: TRBJ1-4
d_call: .
cdr3_nt: TGCGCCAGCAGCCAAGGGGGACACAGTGCAACTAATGAAAAACTGTTTTTT
cdr3_aa: CASSQGGHSATNEKLFF

clone_size: .
v_call: TRBV3-1/TRBV3-2
j_call: TRBJ2-2
d_call: .
cdr3_nt: TGTGCCAGCAGCCCCAGGGGGAACACCGGGGAGCTGTTTTTT
cdr3_aa: CASSPRGNTGELFF

clone_size: .
v_call: TRBV19
j_call: TRBJ1-5
d_call: TRBD1
cdr3_nt: TGTGCCAGTAGACAGGACAGGGGGCTAAATCAGCCCCAGCATTTT
cdr3_aa: CASRQDRGLNQPQHF

clone_size: .
v_call: TRBV30
j_call: TRBJ2-7
d_call: .
cdr3_nt: TGTGCCTGGAGTGGGGGGGTAGGCTACGAGCAGTACTTC
cdr3_aa: CAWSGGVGYEQYF

clone_size: .
v_call: TRBV24-1
j_call: TRBJ2-1
d_call: TRBD1
cdr3_nt: TGTGCCACCGGGGACAGGGGGCTATACAATGAGCAGTTCTTC
cdr3_aa: CATGDRGLYNEQFF

clone_size: .
v_call: TRBV18
j_call: TRBJ2-3
d_call: .
cdr3_nt: TGTGCCAGCTCACAGGACCAGGGTAACTTTGGGCAGTATTTT
cdr3_aa: CASSQDQGNFGQYF

clone_size: .
v_call: TRBV6-2/TRBV6-3
j_call: TRBJ2-7
d_call: TRBD1
cdr3_nt: TGTGCCAGCAGCTCGGGACAGGGGAACTACGAGCAGTACTTC
cdr3_aa: CASSSGQGNYEQYF

clone_size: .
v_call: TRBV4-1
j_call: TRBJ2-5
d_call: TRBD2
cdr3_nt: TGCGCCAGCAGCCATGTGCCCCTGGCTAGCGGGGGGCATAAAGAGACCCAGTACTTC
cdr3_aa: CASSHVPLASGGHKETQYF

clone_size: .
v_call: TRBV27
j_call: TRBJ2-5
d_call: TRBD1
cdr3_nt: TGTGCCAGCAGTTTTTTGGACAGGACAGAGACCCAGTACTTC
cdr3_aa: CASSFLDRTETQYF

clone_size: few
v_call: TRBV2
j_call: TRBJ1-3
d_call: TRBD1
cdr3_nt: TGTGCCAGCAGTGAACAGGGACAGGGGCTAAACACCATATATTTT
cdr3_aa: CASSEQGQGLNTIYF